This T cell receptor (beta chain) was obtained from a study of human CD4 T cells and Enterobacteriaceae. Deep-level sequencing, detecting one cell in 200,000, covered ex vivo memory CD4+. Profiled with immunoSEQ multiplex PCR; TCRdb holds only in-frame clones, not every one. The repertoire has 27,000 or so clones, approximately 82% of them found once; the top ten carry 1.7%. This clone has just a few counts. Memory CD4+ T cells were sorted as all CD4+ cells except CD45RA+CCR7+CD95- naive cells, over 95% pure. Blood from healthy donors was obtained in Switzerland from donation centers. Sorting first excluded CD8+, CD14+, CD16+, CD56+, CD19+ and CD25-bright cells. This clonotype was sampled from a human donor in good health. Sample: memory CD4+ T cells from blood.

This CDR3 reads CASSLDGLFTDTQYF. As DNA, the CDR3 is TGTGCCAGCAGCTTGGACGGACTCTTCACAGATACGCAGTATTTT. This rearrangement joins TRBV5-4 to TRBJ2-3; maybe TRBD2 (5 bases). Germline values: CDR1 SGHNT, CDR2 YYREEE (reference sequence). The CDR3 length is 15 residues. Trimming took off 0 bases at V and 2 bases at J, with 10 bases between the two ends.